The source of this T cell receptor (beta chain) is a study of PD-L1 blockade in urothelial cancer. V was cut by 3 bases and J by 3 bases, with 11 bases left in between. CDR1 and CDR2 (germline): LNHDA, SQIVND (reference sequence). The CDR3 contains 15 residues. Using immunoSEQ multiplex PCR, the repertoire was profiled, and TCRdb retains in-frame clones only, with some absent. The table records approximately 100,000 clones, over 75% of them present only once. The sample in question was PBMCs, obtained around atezolizumab (anti-PD-L1) treatment. This receptor was identified in a man aged 50 to 60 with urothelial cancer. V gene TRBV19 combines with J gene TRBJ1-4; D is undetermined. In DNA, the CDR3 is TGTGCCAGTAGTATTGGGCTTTCCTCTAATGAAAAACTGTTTTTT. This translates into CASSIGLSSNEKLFF.